This T cell receptor (beta chain) emerged from a study of Graves' ophthalmopathy and Graves' hyperthyroidism. The ends were cut back, 5 bases at V and 7 bases at J, with 14 bases in the middle. The CDR3 is made up of 14 amino acids. Germline CDR1 reads SGHVS; CDR2 reads FQNEAQ. TCR beta CDR3 regions were amplified from RNA transcripts. First-round RT-PCR employed HTBI primers, with a second-round multiplex PCR after it. Each CDR3 protein is one row after TCRdb ran MiXCR on the multiplex PCR reads. The table lists around 590,000 distinct CDR3 sequences, 39% of them singletons. This clonotype was sampled from an adult man with Graves' hyperthyroidism. This chain links TRBV7-8 with TRBJ1-4; D gene uncertain. The source material was peripheral blood or thyroid tissue (not recorded which). CDR3 sequence reads: CASSQGRGGEKLFF. The CDR3 DNA is TGTGCCAGCAGCCAAGGCCGAGGAGGTGAAAAACTGTTTTTT. The full variable domain, completed using reference TRBV7-8 and TRBJ1-4, is GAGVSQSPRYKVAKRGQDVALRCDPISGHVSLFWYQQALGQGPEFLTYFQNEAQLDKSGLPSDRFFAERPEGSVSTLKIQRTQQEDSAVYLCASSQGRGGEKLFFGSGTQLSVL.